This is a list of T cell receptor beta chains from one sample in a study of memory CD4+ T cells and cytomegalovirus serostatus. Produced via immunoSEQ multiplex PCR; TCRdb's table is partial and in-frame only. The sample lists about 75,000 clones; approximately 78% were seen once. Sequenced: memory CD4+ T cells from blood. These receptor sequences come from an adult in good health and CMV-seropositive. CDR3s include the opening cysteine and the closing phenylalanine or tryptophan. A D gene is named only where the DNA matches it firmly. Some rows have no size entry. The others give once, few or many, or a class for an expanded clone.

cdr3_length,j_call,d_call,clone_size,v_call,cdr3_aa,cdr3_nt
15,TRBJ2-3,.,.,TRBV2,CASSEARDLTDTQYF,TGTGCCAGCAGTGAAGCCCGGGACCTCACAGATACGCAGTATTTT
13,TRBJ2-1,.,.,TRBV2,CASIQDRNNEQFF,TGTGCCAGCATTCAGGACAGAAATAATGAGCAGTTCTTC
14,TRBJ1-3,.,.,TRBV5-1,CASSLYTGGDTIYF,TGCGCCAGCAGCTTGTATACAGGCGGGGACACCATATATTTT
15,TRBJ2-3,.,.,TRBV5-1,CASKLGSGNTDTQYF,TGCGCCAGCAAGTTGGGTAGCGGAAACACAGATACGCAGTATTTT
14,TRBJ1-2,.,.,TRBV6-5,CASSYRTPNYGYTF,TGTGCCAGCAGTTATAGGACCCCTAACTATGGCTACACCTTC
12,TRBJ2-3,.,.,TRBV7-6,CASSLMQDTQYF,TGTGCCAGCAGCTTAATGCAGGATACGCAGTATTTT
15,TRBJ1-4,.,once,TRBV29-1,CSVGAPPATNEKLFF,TGCAGCGTTGGAGCCCCCCCCGCAACTAATGAAAAACTGTTTTTT
12,TRBJ1-2,.,.,TRBV28,CASINSHYGYTF,TGTGCCAGCATCAATAGTCACTATGGCTACACCTTC
16,TRBJ2-2,.,.,TRBV18,CASSPLERENTGELFF,TGTGCCAGCTCACCTCTCGAAAGGGAGAACACCGGGGAGCTGTTTTTT
17,TRBJ1-6,TRBD1,.,TRBV5-4,CASSLGGQVGGNSPLHF,TGTGCCAGCAGCTTGGGAGGACAGGTCGGAGGTAATTCACCCCTCCACTTT
14,TRBJ1-5,TRBD1,.,TRBV10-3,CAISQDREGQPQHF,TGTGCCATCAGTCAGGACAGGGAGGGTCAGCCCCAGCATTTT
14,TRBJ1-2,.,many,TRBV6-1,CASSDPGTHYGYTF,TGTGCCAGCAGTGACCCCGGAACGCATTATGGCTACACCTTC
12,TRBJ1-1,TRBD1,.,TRBV7-9,CASSHDRAEAFF,TGTGCCAGCAGCCACGACAGGGCTGAAGCTTTCTTT
15,TRBJ2-7,TRBD1,.,TRBV6-6,CASRQDRGTSYEQYF,TGTGCCAGCAGGCAAGACAGGGGAACATCCTACGAGCAGTACTTC
13,TRBJ2-7,.,.,TRBV2,CASRDSGPLEQYF,TGTGCCAGCAGAGACTCGGGACCCTTAGAGCAGTACTTC
15,TRBJ2-1,.,once,TRBV5-6,CASSFLSDTYNEQFF,TGTGCCAGCAGCTTTCTCTCAGATACCTACAATGAGCAGTTCTTC
15,TRBJ1-5,.,.,TRBV10-2,CATQPGHLAGQPQHF,TGCGCCACCCAACCGGGACACCTAGCAGGTCAGCCCCAGCATTTT
14,TRBJ2-3,TRBD1,.,TRBV6-1,CASSEVGQADTQYF,TGTGCCAGCAGTGAGGTAGGACAGGCAGATACGCAGTATTTT
15,TRBJ2-7,.,.,TRBV5-6,CASSFLDGDSYEQYF,TGTGCCAGCAGCTTCTTAGACGGCGACAGCTACGAGCAGTACTTC
16,TRBJ2-3,TRBD2,.,TRBV6-1,CASSEAGLAGGDTQYF,TGTGCCAGCAGTGAAGCCGGACTAGCGGGAGGGGATACGCAGTATTTT
16,TRBJ2-5,TRBD1,.,TRBV11-3,CASSSAGQGAGETQYF,TGTGCCAGCAGCTCCGCTGGGCAGGGGGCAGGGGAGACCCAGTACTTC
14,TRBJ2-3,.,.,TRBV10-2,CASSESRPADTQYF,TGCGCCAGCAGTGAGTCCCGACCGGCCGATACGCAGTATTTT
13,TRBJ1-5,.,.,TRBV29-1,CSVQGHSGQPQHF,TGCAGCGTTCAGGGGCATTCAGGCCAGCCCCAGCATTTT
16,TRBJ2-2,TRBD2,.,TRBV9,CASSPFRTRYTGELFF,TGTGCCAGCAGCCCTTTTCGGACTAGATACACCGGGGAGCTGTTTTTT
17,TRBJ2-1,TRBD1,.,TRBV28,CASTEHRGLSSYNEQFF,TGTGCCAGCACCGAACACAGGGGCTTGAGCTCCTACAATGAGCAGTTCTTC
15,TRBJ2-7,TRBD1,.,TRBV4-2,CASSQDWGQGDEQYF,TGTGCCAGCAGCCAAGATTGGGGGCAGGGGGACGAGCAGTACTTC
14,TRBJ2-2,.,few,TRBV5-4,CASSPRGLTGELFF,TGTGCCAGCAGCCCTCGGGGCCTCACCGGGGAGCTGTTTTTT
13,TRBJ1-5,.,.,TRBV28,CASSPGGNQPQHF,TGTGCCAGCAGTCCAGGAGGCAATCAGCCCCAGCATTTT
14,TRBJ1-1,.,.,TRBV5-1,CASSQGQGTTEAFF,TGCGCCAGCAGCCAGGGACAAGGGACCACTGAAGCTTTCTTT
13,TRBJ1-3,.,.,TRBV27,CASRALSGNTIYF,TGTGCCAGCAGGGCCCTTTCTGGAAACACCATATATTTT
16,TRBJ2-1,TRBD2,.,TRBV7-2,CASSHRLAGSINEQFF,TGTGCCAGCAGCCACCGACTAGCGGGAAGTATCAATGAGCAGTTCTTC
15,TRBJ1-1,.,.,TRBV5-1,CASSLMGPSNTEAFF,TGCGCCAGCAGCTTGATGGGGCCCAGTAACACTGAAGCTTTCTTT
15,TRBJ2-1,TRBD1,.,TRBV2,CASTMGQGRRNEQFF,TGTGCCAGCACCATGGGACAGGGAAGACGCAATGAGCAGTTCTTC